This TCR beta chain was captured by sequencing in a study of blood T cell repertoires in COVID-19. CDR1 and CDR2 from the germline V gene are KGHDR and SFDVKD. Trimming left V 7 bases short and J 6 bases short, with 6 bases between. The CDR3 totals 11 residues. Using immunoSEQ multiplex PCR, the repertoire was profiled, and TCRdb retains in-frame clones only, with some absent. There are 450,000 or so clones in the sample; less than 95% occur only once, and less than 0.75% lies in the top ten. Input material: PBMCs or T cells enriched from blood (not recorded which). The chain couples TRBV24-1 to TRBJ2-4; D gene ambiguous. This sequence was found in a man in his late teens or twenties who had recovered from COVID-19. The chain's CDR3 is CATSNRNIQYF. The CDR3 DNA reads TGTGCCACCAGCAACAGAAACATTCAGTACTTC.